This T cell receptor (beta chain) derives from a study of multiple sclerosis patients with progressive multifocal leukoencephalopathy. Points on this clone: Its specificity is unknown.

Study-wide results and caveats: Whether JC virus or general immunocompromise explains the findings remained unclear. PML-onset expanded TRB clones were detectable before and during natalizumab therapy.

Trimming pared 2 bases from V and 0 bases from J, leaving 9 bases between. The CDR3 sequence is 15 residues long. Germline V CDR1 and CDR2: SGHTA, FQGTGA. Libraries were prepared by immunoSEQ multiplex PCR; TCRdb keeps only in-frame clonotypes and omits some of them. Among roughly 28,000 clones, 85% were seen once, and the ten largest hold around 12%. Time point described: time of PML onset. Between about 15 and 60 months of natalizumab therapy passed before PML developed in these natalizumab-treated patients. J is TRBJ2-3 and V is TRBV7-3, with D perhaps matching TRBD1 or TRBD2 (5 bases each). The sample was PBMCs, taken from a patient treated with natalizumab. This receptor was taken from a woman younger than 45 with progressive multifocal leukoencephalopathy. CDR3 bases: TGTGCCAGCAGCTTATGGGGGTCTAGCACAGATACGCAGTATTTT. As protein: CASSLWGSSTDTQYF.